This record looks at one T cell receptor (beta chain) sequence and its context. The repertoire was sequenced with immunoSEQ multiplex PCR; TCRdb's copy has only in-frame clones and lacks some. The table has about 480,000 clones, around nine tenths seen once. V shed 1 base, J shed 1 base, and the junction held 5 bases outside the gene matches. CDR1 is LGHNA and CDR2 is YNFKEQ in the germline V gene. The length of the CDR3 is 16 residues. The data derive from a study of blood T cell repertoires in COVID-19. Study context: Sites in the United States, Italy and Spain provided acute and convalescent COVID-19 samples.

Patients from Seattle were sampled longitudinally, starting during active infection. Sample: peripheral blood. The V gene is TRBV4-2, the J gene TRBJ1-2; 8 nucleotides align to TRBD1. This TCR was sampled from a woman aged 45-59 years with COVID-19, enrolled during active disease. The CDR3 loop is CASSQAGQGGNYGYTF. The CDR3 DNA reads as TGTGCCAGCAGCCAAGCTGGACAGGGCGGTAACTATGGCTACACCTTC.